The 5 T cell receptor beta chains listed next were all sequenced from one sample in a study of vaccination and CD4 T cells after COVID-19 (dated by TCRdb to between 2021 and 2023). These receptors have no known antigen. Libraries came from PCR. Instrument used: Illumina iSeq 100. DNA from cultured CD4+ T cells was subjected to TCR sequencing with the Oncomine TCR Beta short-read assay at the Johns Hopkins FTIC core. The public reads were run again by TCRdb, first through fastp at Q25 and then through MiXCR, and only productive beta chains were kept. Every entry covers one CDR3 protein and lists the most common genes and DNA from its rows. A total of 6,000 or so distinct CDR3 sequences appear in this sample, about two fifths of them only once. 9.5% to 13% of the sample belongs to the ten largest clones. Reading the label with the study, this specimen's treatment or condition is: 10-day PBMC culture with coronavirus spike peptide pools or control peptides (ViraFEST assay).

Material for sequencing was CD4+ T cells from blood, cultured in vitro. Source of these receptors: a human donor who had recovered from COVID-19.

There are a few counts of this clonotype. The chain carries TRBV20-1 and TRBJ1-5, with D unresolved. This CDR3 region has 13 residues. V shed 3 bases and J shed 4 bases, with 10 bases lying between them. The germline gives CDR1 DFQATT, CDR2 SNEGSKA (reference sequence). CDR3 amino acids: CSASGGNNQPQHF. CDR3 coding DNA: TGCAGTGCTAGCGGTGGGAATAATCAGCCCCAGCATTTT.

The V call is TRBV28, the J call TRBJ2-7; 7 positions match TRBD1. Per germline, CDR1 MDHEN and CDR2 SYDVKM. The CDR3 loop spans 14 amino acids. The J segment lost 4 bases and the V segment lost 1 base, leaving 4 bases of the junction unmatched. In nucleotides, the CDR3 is TGTGCCAGCAGTTTATCAGGGGGACGGTACGAGCAGTACTTC. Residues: CASSLSGGRYEQYF. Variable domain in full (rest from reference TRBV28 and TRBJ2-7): DVKVTQSSRYLVKRTGEKVFLECVQDMDHENMFWYRQDPGLGLRLIYFSYDVKMKEKGDIPEGYSVSREKKERFSLILESASTNQTSMYLCASSLSGGRYEQYFGPGTRLTVT.

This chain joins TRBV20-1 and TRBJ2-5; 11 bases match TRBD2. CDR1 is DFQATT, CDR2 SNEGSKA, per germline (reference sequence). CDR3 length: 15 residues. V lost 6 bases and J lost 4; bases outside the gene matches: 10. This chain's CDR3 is CSAGGSGRDAETQYF. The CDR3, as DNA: TGCAGTGCAGGGGGTAGCGGGAGGGACGCAGAGACCCAGTACTTC.

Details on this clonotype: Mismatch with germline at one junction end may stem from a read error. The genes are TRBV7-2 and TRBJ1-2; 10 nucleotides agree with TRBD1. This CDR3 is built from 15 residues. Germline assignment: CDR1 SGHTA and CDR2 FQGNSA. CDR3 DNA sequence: TGTGCCGGCAGCTTAGCCGGGGACAGGGGTCGTGGCTACACCTTC. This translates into CAGSLAGDRGRGYTF.

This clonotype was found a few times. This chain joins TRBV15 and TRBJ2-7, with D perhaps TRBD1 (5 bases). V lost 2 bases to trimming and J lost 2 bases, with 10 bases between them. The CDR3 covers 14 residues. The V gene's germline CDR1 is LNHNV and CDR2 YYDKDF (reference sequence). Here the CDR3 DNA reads TGTGCCACCAGCAGACAGGGTATCGCCTACGAGCAGTACTTC. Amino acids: CATSRQGIAYEQYF.